This TCR beta chain appears in the sequencing data of a study of identical twins. The CDR3 length is 12 residues. Germline V gene sequence: CDR1 DFQATT, CDR2 SNEGSKA (reference sequence). V shed 3 bases and J shed 2 bases, with 7 bases lying between them. Comment on this clonotype: Antigen unknown.

MiXCR, run by TCRdb on the 5' RACE reads, gives a single entry per CDR3 protein. The sample has about 690,000 distinct CDR3 sequences, 20% to 25% seen once. Study-wide findings and caveats: Models underestimated how often monozygotic twins shared out-of-frame TCR alpha.

The same data also went into a second study, on T cells expressing NK-cell markers.

Material for sequencing was PBMCs. The J gene is TRBJ2-5, the V gene TRBV20-1; D might be TRBD2 (5 bases). The origin of this receptor is a woman under 30 in good health. DNA of the CDR3: TGCAGTGCTAGTGGGGAGCAAGAGACCCAGTACTTC. It specifies CSASGEQETQYF.